This TCR beta chain was sequenced for a study of early T cells in non-severe SARS-CoV-2 infection. About the study: The chains were unpaired, and the sequenced material was bulk RNA from unsorted whole blood.

The ends lost 5 bases at V and 1 base at J; junction bases unmatched: 10. CDR1 DFQATT and CDR2 SNEGSKA come from the germline V gene (reference sequence). CDR3 size: 16 residues. Individually, cDNA molecules had unique molecular identifiers attached to them. TCRdb used MiXCR to reprocess the 5' RACE reads, holding one entry per CDR3 protein. The data contain about 70,000 distinct CDR3 sequences, around 12% of them singletons. This clonotype was counted ten times or more. Its specificity is unknown. Study observations and caveats: VDJdb-based matching was biased toward anti-spike CD8 responses and missed private and CD4 specificities.

The sequence derives from an adult who was a healthcare worker with PCR-confirmed SARS-CoV-2 infection or an uninfected control (not recorded which). Sequenced sample: whole blood. J is TRBJ1-1 and V is TRBV20-1; 10 bases line up with TRBD1. The CDR3 region is CSAGRQGAVTNTEAFF. CDR3 DNA sequence: TGCAGTGCTGGAAGACAGGGGGCAGTTACGAACACTGAAGCTTTCTTT.